The text below deals with one TCR beta chain. The antigen is undetermined. There are 15 residues in the CDR3. The V segment lost 0 bases and the J segment 8 bases; nucleotides outside the gene matches: 8. Germline values: CDR1 LNHNV, CDR2 YYDKDF (reference sequence). The sample comes from a study of T cell clonotyping in hematopoietic cell transplantation. Study context: Cytoreduction preceded collection of pretransplant recipient samples.

General study results and limits: At the given depth, recipient repertoires were over 95% de novo clonotypes. After transplant, recipient diversity fell while pathologically expanded clonotypes grew through day 180.

The data were produced by immunoSEQ multiplex PCR, yet TCRdb's version contains in-frame clones alone and is incomplete. This sample has approximately 8,700 clones; about 90% occur once, and the top ten carry 25% to 35%. Time point in this sample: recipient sample about 28 days before transplant, after cytoreduction. Samples: about 28 days before transplant, then days 30, 100 and 180 after. This specimen was peripheral blood mononuclear cells, taken before stem cell transplant. The chain carries TRBV15 and TRBJ2-3; TRBD2 agrees at 7 bases. This TCR derives from a woman in her sixties with acute myeloid leukemia. Some clones in this sample may be carry-over from other donors' samples. CDR3 in amino acids: CATSRDRGWGGTQYF. The CDR3 DNA follows: TGTGCCACCAGCAGAGATCGCGGTTGGGGGGGTACGCAGTATTTT.